Below, 32 T cell receptor beta chains from the same sample are listed, as sequenced in a study of blood T cell repertoires in COVID-19. The method was immunoSEQ multiplex PCR; TCRdb's version includes in-frame clones alone and lacks a portion of them. This table holds about 260,000 clones, around four fifths found once. The sample taken for sequencing was peripheral blood. These receptors all stem from a man aged 55 to 69 with acute or convalescent COVID-19.

The chain links TRBV10-3 to TRBJ2-7; perhaps TRBD2 as D (5 bases). The CDR3 length is 13 residues. CDR1 and CDR2 (germline): ENHRY, SYGVKD. Deletions cut 8 bases from V and 3 bases from J, with 14 bases between. The DNA for the CDR3 is TGTGCCATCGTCGAGGGAGCTAGCTACGAGCAGTACTTC. This translates into CAIVEGASYEQYF.

The gene calls are TRBV7-9 and TRBJ1-1; a possible D gene is TRBD1 (6 bases). There are 13 residues in the CDR3. Germline CDR1 SEHNR, CDR2 FQNEAQ (reference sequence). V lost 5 bases, J lost 5 bases, and 12 bases lay in between. The chain's CDR3 is CASSQQGGTEAFF. CDR3 in DNA: TGTGCCAGCAGCCAACAGGGTGGGACTGAAGCTTTCTTT.

The CDR3 loop reads CASSLRGKYNEQFF. The CDR3 DNA follows: TGTGCCAGCAGCCTTAGGGGGAAGTACAATGAGCAGTTCTTC. The chain carries TRBV3-1 (or the pseudogene TRBV3-2) and TRBJ2-1, with a weak D call TRBD1 (6 bases). With 4 bases removed from V and 4 bases from J, the gap between germline ends came to 11 bases. The CDR3 is made up of 14 amino acids. Germline CDR1 is LGHDT and CDR2 is YNNKEL (reference sequence).

This rearrangement joins TRBV27 to TRBJ1-4, with TRBD1 matching over 8 bases. The CDR3 sequence is 17 residues long. CDR1 is MNHEY and CDR2 is SMNVEV in the germline V gene (reference sequence). Germline trimming cut 5 bases from V and 0 bases from J; bases unmatched to any gene: 8. The CDR3 coding sequence is TGTGCCAGCAGTCCCAGACAGGGGCCTACAACTAATGAAAAACTGTTTTTT. It codes for CASSPRQGPTTNEKLFF.

J is TRBJ1-3 and V is TRBV5-1, with 12 bases that match TRBD1. The ends lost 4 bases at V and 0 bases at J; junction bases unmatched: 11. CDR1 and CDR2 (germline): SGHRS, YFSETQ. The CDR3 covers 19 residues. CDR3 sequence (DNA): TGCGCCAGCAGCCCTACCGGGACAGGGGGCAGGGGCTCTGGAAACACCATATATTTT. It specifies CASSPTGTGGRGSGNTIYF.

The J gene is TRBJ1-2, the V gene TRBV7-8; 9 bases match TRBD1. Germline CDR1 SGHVS, CDR2 FQNEAQ. The V segment lost 5 bases and the J segment 6 bases; nucleotides outside the gene matches: 10. CDR3 length: 15 amino acids. CDR3 sequence (DNA): TGTGCCAGCAGCACAAGCCGGGACAGGGTTAATGGCTACACCTTC. Translating gives CASSTSRDRVNGYTF.

This clone was counted only a few times. The genes are TRBV19 and TRBJ1-2, with 7 positions matching TRBD1. In germline, CDR1 is LNHDA, CDR2 SQIVND (reference sequence). CDR3 length: 15 amino acids. Trimming took 7 bases from V and 7 from J; bases not matched to a gene: 15. Here the CDR3 DNA reads TGTGCCAGTACCCTAGGAAGGGGGCTTGGTGGTGGCTACACCTTC. This codes for CASTLGRGLGGGYTF.

In DNA, the CDR3 is TGTGCCAGCAGCTTAGCGGGGACAGGGGGCCGGGGCTACACCTTC. It codes for CASSLAGTGGRGYTF. V is TRBV7-8 and J is TRBJ1-2, with 12 positions matching TRBD1. Germline lookup yields CDR1 SGHVS and CDR2 FQNEAQ. The junction had 4 bases not matched to a gene; V was cut back by 0 bases and J by 8 bases. The CDR3 spans 15 residues.

The chain has TRBV29-1 and TRBJ1-2; D gene uncertain. This CDR3 is 11 amino acids long. V was shortened by 4 bases and J by 4 bases, with 7 bases between the two germline ends. Germline CDR1 reads SQVTM; CDR2 reads ANQGSEA. CDR3 in DNA: TGCAGCGTTGGCGTGAGCTATGGCTACACCTTC. Its protein is CSVGVSYGYTF.

The chain links TRBV28 to TRBJ1-4, with 10 positions matching TRBD1. Trimming removed 10 bases from V and 2 bases from J; junction bases left unmatched: 4. CDR1 is MDHEN, CDR2 SYDVKM, per germline. The CDR3 runs 14 residues. CDR3 bases: TGTGCCACCGGACAGGGGGTCACTAATGAAAAACTGTTTTTT. Its protein is CATGQGVTNEKLFF.

The V and J genes are TRBV28 and TRBJ2-1; 7 nucleotides agree with TRBD2. V lost 4 bases, J lost 10 bases, and 7 bases stayed unmatched. The CDR3 is made up of 13 amino acids. The V gene's germline CDR1 is MDHEN and CDR2 SYDVKM. This CDR3 reads CASSSFWGLEQFF. CDR3 DNA sequence: TGTGCCAGCAGTTCCTTTTGGGGACTAGAGCAGTTCTTC.

This chain uses TRBV7-8 with TRBJ1-1, with unresolved D. Germline values: CDR1 SGHVS, CDR2 FQNEAQ. This CDR3 region has 13 residues. Trimming stripped 5 bases from V and 0 bases from J, with 7 bases between. The CDR3 reads CASSPAVNTEAFF. The CDR3 DNA follows: TGTGCCAGCAGCCCTGCAGTGAACACTGAAGCTTTCTTT.

The sample holds a few counts of this clone. The chain has TRBV28 and TRBJ2-3; possibly TRBD2 for D (6 bases). This CDR3 has 14 amino acids. The germline V gene has CDR1 MDHEN and CDR2 SYDVKM. Deletions cut 6 bases from V and 4 bases from J, with 14 bases between. CDR3 sequence reads: CASSSRLVSDTQYF. Here the CDR3 DNA reads TGTGCCAGCAGCTCTAGACTAGTTTCAGATACGCAGTATTTT. Based on the CDR3 plus reference TRBV28 and TRBJ2-3, the full variable domain is DVKVTQSSRYLVKRTGEKVFLECVQDMDHENMFWYRQDPGLGLRLIYFSYDVKMKEKGDIPEGYSVSREKKERFSLILESASTNQTSMYLCASSSRLVSDTQYFGPGTRLTVL.

The rearrangement uses TRBV7-9 and TRBJ2-4, with 12 bases lining up with TRBD1. The CDR3 has 17 residues. CDR1 and CDR2 from the germline V gene are SEHNR and FQNEAQ (reference sequence). After removal of 3 bases from V and 1 base from J, the junction contained 4 bases not matched to a gene. The CDR3 nucleotides are TGTGCCAGCAGCTTTTCGGGACAGGGGGCTGCCAAAAACATTCAGTACTTC. Translation: CASSFSGQGAAKNIQYF.

This clone was seen only a few times. The V call is TRBV4-2, the J call TRBJ2-2; D is perhaps TRBD1 (5 bases). Trimming removed 0 bases at V and 1 base at J, with 6 bases between. Germline V gene lookup returns CDR1 LGHNA and CDR2 YNFKEQ. The CDR3 is made up of 15 amino acids. CDR3 in DNA: TGTGCCAGCAGCCAAGACAGGGAGAACACCGGGGAGCTGTTTTTT. This gives the protein CASSQDRENTGELFF.

The chain is built from TRBV29-1 and TRBJ2-1, with TRBD2 matching 10 bases. The CDR3 is 14 residues long. Germline CDR1 reads SQVTM; CDR2 reads ANQGSEA. V dropped 4 bases and J dropped 7; count of bases not matched to a gene: 7. DNA for the CDR3: TGCAGCGTTGCGGCTAGCGGGAGTTATAATGAGCAGTTCTTC. As protein: CSVAASGSYNEQFF.

The V call is TRBV10-1, the J call TRBJ1-1; D is possibly TRBD1 (6 bases). The CDR3 covers 14 residues. Germline V gene sequence: CDR1 WNHNN, CDR2 SYGVQD (reference sequence). The germline V and J ends were trimmed by 0 bases and 5 bases, with 10 bases remaining between them. The CDR3 DNA follows: TGCGCCAGCAGTGAGTCGGGGGCGCTTACTGAAGCTTTCTTT. Translation gives CASSESGALTEAFF.

The chain couples TRBV19 to TRBJ2-7; 8 nucleotides align to TRBD2. Germline V CDR1 and CDR2: LNHDA, SQIVND (reference sequence). The CDR3 is 17 amino acids. V lost 3 bases and J lost 2; bases outside the gene matches: 12. The CDR3 DNA reads as TGTGCCAGTAGTATCAACCCTCACAGACTAGCGACCTACGAGCAGTACTTC. This codes for CASSINPHRLATYEQYF.

The gene calls are TRBV6-5 and TRBJ2-3, with unresolved D. This CDR3 region has 14 residues. Looked up from germline, CDR1 is MNHEY and CDR2 is SVGAGI. V lost 2 bases and J 4 bases, leaving 10 bases between the germline ends. Here the CDR3 reads CASSYALVADTQYF. DNA of the CDR3: TGTGCCAGCAGTTACGCTCTAGTGGCAGATACGCAGTATTTT.

The CDR3 region is CASSATTSGRAGNIQYF. The DNA for the CDR3 is TGTGCCAGCAGTGCAACGACTAGCGGGAGGGCTGGAAACATTCAGTACTTC. The chain carries TRBV27 and TRBJ2-4; 14 bases fit TRBD2. Germline V CDR1 and CDR2: MNHEY, SMNVEV (reference sequence). V lost 5 bases, J lost 6 bases, and 9 bases stayed unmatched. The CDR3 length is 17 residues.

The chain is built from TRBV7-2 and TRBJ2-7; 8 bases align to TRBD1. Germline V CDR1 and CDR2: SGHTA, FQGNSA. This CDR3 contains 15 residues. Trimming removed 5 bases from V and 0 bases from J; junction bases left unmatched: 6. CDR3 residues: CASSAWDRSSYEQYF. The DNA of the CDR3 is TGTGCCAGCAGCGCCTGGGACAGGAGCTCCTACGAGCAGTACTTC.

The rearrangement uses TRBV2 and TRBJ1-1, with D tentatively TRBD1 (5 bases). Germline loops: CDR1 SNHLY, CDR2 FYNNEI. Trimming removed 6 bases from V and 6 bases from J, with 17 bases in between. CDR3 length equals 14 residues. The CDR3 DNA sequence: TGTGCCAGCAGGACACAGGCCTACGCCCCTGAAGCTTTCTTT. It is translated as CASRTQAYAPEAFF.

The sample holds one count of this clone. V and J are TRBV18 and TRBJ1-5, with 9 bases fitting TRBD1. The germline gives CDR1 KGHSH, CDR2 LQKENI. CDR3 length: 17 amino acids. With V trimmed by 0 bases and J by 6 bases, 9 bases remained unmatched. The CDR3 nucleotides are TGTGCCAGCTCACCACCGGGGACAGGGAGAGGTCGTCAGCCCCAGCATTTT. This gives the protein CASSPPGTGRGRQPQHF.

The rearrangement uses TRBV2 and TRBJ2-3, with TRBD2 as a possible D gene (7 bases). V lost 11 bases and J lost 3, with 15 bases in between. This CDR3 is built from 13 residues. Germline V gene sequence: CDR1 SNHLY, CDR2 FYNNEI. The CDR3 bases are TGTGCCCGTAGGGGGGGGTTGACAGATACGCAGTATTTT. Protein: CARRGGLTDTQYF.

This chain uses TRBV5-4 with TRBJ1-4; D might be TRBD1 (5 bases). Trimming removed 4 bases from V and 15 bases from J, with 19 bases in between. The CDR3 spans 13 residues. Germline-derived CDR1 and CDR2 are SGHNT and YYREEE (reference sequence). CDR3 sequence: CASSPDQGFTVFF. In DNA form, the CDR3 reads TGTGCCAGCAGCCCGGACCAGGGATTTACGGTGTTTTTT.

The gene calls are TRBV2 and TRBJ2-7, with D possibly being TRBD1 (6 bases). Trimming stripped 4 bases from V and 3 bases from J, with 16 bases between. In germline, CDR1 is SNHLY, CDR2 FYNNEI. This CDR3 contains 15 residues. The CDR3 spells CASSGEWDTDYEQYF. DNA of the CDR3: TGTGCCAGCAGTGGGGAATGGGACACCGACTACGAGCAGTACTTC.

The chain links TRBV5-1 to TRBJ2-7; D remains ambiguous. Trimming cost V 0 bases and J 10 bases, with 11 bases left between them. The CDR3 length is 12 residues. From germline, CDR1 is SGHRS and CDR2 YFSETQ. In DNA form, the CDR3 reads TGCGCCAGCAGCTTGGGTGTCGGTCCTCAGTACTTC. Translating it yields CASSLGVGPQYF.

The chain recombines TRBV11-1 with TRBJ2-7; 8 bases line up with TRBD1. CDR3 size: 14 residues. Losses at the gene ends were 3 bases for V and 7 bases for J; bases not matched to a gene: 8. Germline V gene sequence: CDR1 SGHAT, CDR2 FQDESV (reference sequence). The CDR3 sequence is CASSFDRGAGEQYF. In DNA form, the CDR3 reads TGTGCCAGCAGCTTCGACAGGGGAGCAGGAGAGCAGTACTTC. The whole variable domain, filled in from reference TRBV11-1 and TRBJ2-7, reads EAEVAQSPRYKITEKSQAVAFWCDPISGHATLYWYRQILGQGPELLVQFQDESVVDDSQLPKDRFSAERLKGVDSTLKIQPAELGDSAMYLCASSFDRGAGEQYFGPGTRLTVT.

Concerning this clone: Other DNA sequences of this sample code for an identical CDR3. This chain uses TRBV4-1 with TRBJ2-3, with D tentatively TRBD1 (5 bases). The CDR3 is made up of 14 amino acids. Germline V gene data show CDR1 as MGHRA and CDR2 as YSYEKL. Between the trimmed V and J ends, which lost 0 bases and 6 bases, there was a span of 10 bases. The CDR3 here is CASSQEGRADTQYF. The CDR3 nucleotides read TGCGCCAGCAGCCAAGAGGGGCGCGCGGATACGCAGTATTTT.

CDR3 in DNA: TGCGCCAGCAGCCAAGATTTCACAGGGCTAAATTTCGAGCAGTACTTC. The encoded protein is CASSQDFTGLNFEQYF. This sequence joins TRBV4-3 and TRBJ2-7; a possible D gene is TRBD1 (6 bases). Trimming took off 0 bases at V and 6 bases at J, with 18 bases between the two ends. The germline gives CDR1 LGHNA, CDR2 YSLEER. This CDR3 has 16 residues.

The CDR3 nucleotides are TGTGCCAGCAGCCCCATAACTCGGGGGGACGCTGGCTATGGCTACACCTTC. Encoded protein: CASSPITRGDAGYGYTF. This rearrangement joins TRBV4-2 to TRBJ1-2; maybe TRBD1 (5 bases). The CDR3 is 17 residues long. Germline CDR1 reads LGHNA; CDR2 reads YNFKEQ. Deletions cut 4 bases from V and 4 bases from J, with 22 bases between.

The gene calls are TRBV6-1 and TRBJ1-6; TRBD1 matches at 7 bases. The V segment lost 6 bases and the J segment 9 bases; nucleotides outside the gene matches: 8. From germline, CDR1 is MNHNS and CDR2 SASEGT. CDR3 length equals 14 residues. CDR3 loop: CASRGRQGVSPLHF. DNA of the CDR3: TGTGCCAGCAGGGGGAGACAGGGTGTTTCACCCCTCCACTTT.